These T cell receptor beta chains were read from a single sample in a study of OX40 agonist ivuxolimab in advanced cancers. The repertoire was sequenced with immunoSEQ multiplex PCR; TCRdb's copy has only in-frame clones and lacks some. Of around 65,000 clones listed, approximately 93% are singletons. Here the sequenced sample was CD4+ or CD8+ T cells sorted from blood, taken in a trial of the OX40 agonist ivuxolimab. Receptors originate from an adult with an advanced solid tumor such as melanoma, head and neck, liver or kidney cancer. Each CDR3 is given with its conserved first and last residue. A D gene is named only where the DNA matches it firmly. Part of the rows lack a size; the others show once, few, many or a class for expanded clones.

>-|TRBJ2-1|TRBV6-4|15|TRBD2
TGTGCCAGCAGTGCCCACCCGGGGGGTAACAATGAGCAGTTCTTC
CASSAHPGGNNEQFF
>-|TRBJ2-7|TRBV30|12|TRBD1
TGTGCCTGGGGGACAGGTACCTACGAGCAGTACTTC
CAWGTGTYEQYF
>-|TRBJ2-2|TRBV15|15|-
TGTGCCACCAGCTCGACATCTGAGAACACCGGGGAGCTGTTTTTT
CATSSTSENTGELFF
>once|TRBJ1-2|TRBV6-1|15|TRBD1
TGTGCCAGCACCCTGGTGGGACAGGGCGCCTATGGCTACACCTTC
CASTLVGQGAYGYTF
>-|TRBJ1-1|TRBV29-1|14|-
TGCAGCGCCATACCTTATCGACGACCTGATGAAGCTTTCTTT
CSAIPYRRPDEAFF
>-|TRBJ1-1|TRBV4-1|14|-
TGCGCCAGCAGCCAAGAGGGACAGAACACTGAAGCTTTCTTT
CASSQEGQNTEAFF
>-|TRBJ2-7|TRBV5-8|12|-
TGTGCCAGCACCCAGGGGGGTTACGAGCAGTACTTC
CASTQGGYEQYF
>few|TRBJ2-2|TRBV6-6|15|-
TGTGCCAGCAGTGAGGGCAGGGAAGGAACCGGGGAGCTGTTTTTT
CASSEGREGTGELFF
>-|TRBJ2-5|TRBV2|16|TRBD2
TGTGCCAGCAGTGAGTTTTTAGTAGCGGGGCCGGAGACCCAGTACTTC
CASSEFLVAGPETQYF
>-|TRBJ1-1|TRBV5-1|15|-
TGCGCCAGCAGCTTGTCAGGACCCATGAACACTGAAGCTTTCTTT
CASSLSGPMNTEAFF
>-|TRBJ1-1|TRBV5-5|12|-
TGTGCCAGCAGCTTCTCCGACACTGAAGCTTTCTTT
CASSFSDTEAFF
>-|TRBJ2-4|TRBV5-4|11|-
TGTGCCAGCAGCGACAAAAACATTCAGTACTTC
CASSDKNIQYF
>-|TRBJ1-1|TRBV5-4|13|-
TGTGCCAGCAGCTTGCGGGTGAACACTGAAGCTTTCTTT
CASSLRVNTEAFF
>-|TRBJ1-6|TRBV23-1|14|-
TGCGCCAGCAGGCGTCCTTGGGGCGATTCACCCCTCCACTTT
CASRRPWGDSPLHF
>-|TRBJ1-1|TRBV25-1|12|-
TGTGCCAGCCTCTTGGGGAACACTGAAGCTTTCTTT
CASLLGNTEAFF
>-|TRBJ1-3|TRBV23-1|17|-
TGCGCCAGCAGTCAATCGCGGGGTAGGAGCTCTGGAAACACCATATATTTT
CASSQSRGRSSGNTIYF
>-|TRBJ2-3|TRBV5-1|15|-
TGCGCCAGCAGCCCCGGTGAGGGGGGAACAGATACGCAGTATTTT
CASSPGEGGTDTQYF
>-|TRBJ2-7|TRBV5-1|14|TRBD2
TGCGCCAGCAGCTTGTTCGGGGGGGATGACGAGCAGTACTTC
CASSLFGGDDEQYF
>-|TRBJ2-2|TRBV6-5|15|-
TGTGCCAGCAGTGGCCGGGACGGGGACACCGGGGAGCTGTTTTTT
CASSGRDGDTGELFF
>once|TRBJ1-6|TRBV6-4|15|-
TGTGCCAGCAGTCTTGAGAGCTCCTATAATTCACCCCTCCACTTT
CASSLESSYNSPLHF
>-|TRBJ2-7|TRBV7-8|15|-
TGTGCCAGCAGCTTAGATTGGGGAAAACCCTACGAGCAGTACTTC
CASSLDWGKPYEQYF
>-|TRBJ2-7|TRBV2|13|TRBD1
TGTGCCAGCAGTTCGGGACAGAACTACGAGCAGTACTTC
CASSSGQNYEQYF
>-|TRBJ2-2|TRBV6-5|11|-
TGTGCCAGCAGTCACAGCGGGGAGCTGTTTTTT
CASSHSGELFF
>-|TRBJ2-1|TRBV6-5|12|-
TGTGCCAGCAGTTACTCGGGGGGTGAGCAGTTCTTC
CASSYSGGEQFF
>-|TRBJ2-5|TRBV9|14|-
TGTGCCAGCAGCGTTTCAGGGGACCAAGAGACCCAGTACTTC
CASSVSGDQETQYF
>once|TRBJ2-3|TRBV27|16|TRBD2
TGTGCCAGCAGTCTCCTAGCGGGGGCTTTCACAGATACGCAGTATTTT
CASSLLAGAFTDTQYF
>-|TRBJ2-3|TRBV27|15|TRBD2
TGTGCCAGCATGTGGGGAGCGGGGGGCACAGATACGCAGTATTTT
CASMWGAGGTDTQYF
>medium-sized|TRBJ1-1|TRBV4-1|14|-
TGCGCCAGCAGCCAACTGGAGGGAGACACTGAAGCTTTCTTT
CASSQLEGDTEAFF
>-|TRBJ1-1|TRBV10-1|15|-
TGCGCCAGCAGTGAGTCTAAAGCTTGGAACACTGAAGCTTTCTTT
CASSESKAWNTEAFF
>-|TRBJ2-5|TRBV6-5|14|-
TGTGCCAGCAGGCTGAGGGAGTATCAAGAGACCCAGTACTTC
CASRLREYQETQYF
>-|TRBJ2-5|TRBV15|14|TRBD1
TGTGCCACCAGCATCGGGACAGGACGGGAGACCCAGTACTTC
CATSIGTGRETQYF
>-|TRBJ1-6|TRBV5-6|15|-
TGTGCCAGCAGCTTGGGACAGGCGGTGTATTCACCCCTCCACTTT
CASSLGQAVYSPLHF
>-|TRBJ2-2|TRBV10-2|12|-
TGCGCCAGCATTGGGAACACCGGGGAGCTGTTTTTT
CASIGNTGELFF
>-|TRBJ1-3|TRBV9|14|-
TGTGCCAGCAGCGAGGGATCCTCTGGAAACACCATATATTTT
CASSEGSSGNTIYF
>-|TRBJ1-2|TRBV25-1|11|-
TGTGCCAGCAGTGACCTCTATGGCTACACCTTC
CASSDLYGYTF
>-|TRBJ2-7|TRBV11-2|12|-
TGTGCCAGCAGCTTAGCAGGGCCCGAGCAGTACTTC
CASSLAGPEQYF
>-|TRBJ2-1|TRBV4-2|17|-
TGTGCCAGCAGCCAAGATTTAGGGGGGGCCCTCTACAATGAGCAGTTCTTC
CASSQDLGGALYNEQFF
>-|TRBJ2-3|TRBV29-1|15|-
TGCAGCGTTGAAGCGGGGGTTGGGTATGGGGATACGCAGTATTTT
CSVEAGVGYGDTQYF
>-|TRBJ2-5|TRBV11-1|14|-
TGTGCCAGCAGCGGAATGGCTGCTCAAGAGACCCAGTACTTC
CASSGMAAQETQYF
>-|TRBJ2-7|TRBV11-2|15|-
TGTGCCAGCAGCCTCTGGGCACTTCACTCCTACGAGCAGTACTTC
CASSLWALHSYEQYF
>-|TRBJ2-7|TRBV25-1|11|-
TGTGCCAGCAGCTTGGCAAACGAGCAGTACTTC
CASSLANEQYF
>-|TRBJ1-1|TRBV9|15|-
TGTGCCAGCAGCGTAGACGTTGGGGGATACACTGAAGCTTTCTTT
CASSVDVGGYTEAFF
>-|TRBJ1-3|TRBV11-2|13|-
TGTGCCAGCAGCCTCAGAAGAGGGGACACCATATATTTT
CASSLRRGDTIYF
>-|TRBJ2-5|TRBV4-1|14|TRBD2
TGCGCCAGCAGGAGCGGGGGGGCGGAAGAGACCCAGTACTTC
CASRSGGAEETQYF
>-|TRBJ2-2|TRBV6-5|14|-
TGTGCCAGCAGTGGACAGCTTAACACCGGGGAGCTGTTTTTT
CASSGQLNTGELFF
>-|TRBJ2-7|TRBV28|15|-
TGTGCCAGCAGTATACCGGACTGGGACTCCTACGAGCAGTACTTC
CASSIPDWDSYEQYF
>few|TRBJ2-3|TRBV4-1|15|-
TGCGCCAGCCGACTCTTTACAAGGTCCACAGATACGCAGTATTTT
CASRLFTRSTDTQYF
>-|TRBJ1-1|TRBV5-6|13|-
TGTGCCAGCAGCGGGGCCCCGAACACTGAAGCTTTCTTT
CASSGAPNTEAFF
>-|TRBJ1-5|TRBV6-1|15|-
TGTGCCAGCAGTGCCTCAGGGAACAGCAATCAGCCCCAGCATTTT
CASSASGNSNQPQHF
>-|TRBJ2-3|TRBV6-6|14|-
TGTGCCAGCACCACAGGGCTTGGCACAGATACGCAGTATTTT
CASTTGLGTDTQYF
>-|TRBJ2-7|TRBV11-2|13|-
TGTGCCAGCAGCGGGGACCGTGCCTACGAGCAGTACTTC
CASSGDRAYEQYF
>once|TRBJ2-7|TRBV5-6|17|TRBD2
TGTGCCAGCAGCTTGGATATAGCGGGGGGACCCTCCTACGAGCAGTACTTC
CASSLDIAGGPSYEQYF
>-|TRBJ2-7|TRBV28|14|TRBD2
TGTGCCAGCAGTTTATTGCGGGGGGCCTACGAGCAGTACTTC
CASSLLRGAYEQYF
>-|TRBJ1-1|TRBV9|14|-
TGTGCCAGCAGCGTAGGACAGCAGAACACTGAAGCTTTCTTT
CASSVGQQNTEAFF